The 23 T cell receptor beta chains listed next were all sequenced from one sample in a study of regulatory T cells in long-lasting Graves disease. Time point defined: newly diagnosed GD, antithyroid drugs for less than 3 months. RNA from PBMCs was the source of the TCR library. Assembly of TCR beta libraries relied on iRepertoire HTBI primers together with Arm-PCR of CDR3 regions. TCRdb reanalysed the multiplex PCR reads using MiXCR and keeps one entry per CDR3 protein. Of a few hundred thousand distinct CDR3 sequences listed, approximately 18% are singletons. These records were also assigned to another study, of T cells in Graves' hyperthyroidism and ophthalmopathy.

The starting material was peripheral blood mononuclear cells (PBMCs), obtained at new diagnosis, from a patient treated with antithyroid drugs. The receptors originated from a woman aged 25 to 39 with Graves disease.

This clonotype was detected ten times or more. The chain employs TRBV27 and TRBJ1-1, with D possibly being TRBD1 (5 bases). Germline V gene data show CDR1 as MNHEY and CDR2 as SMNVEV (reference sequence). The germline V and J ends were trimmed by 6 bases and 7 bases, with 15 bases remaining between them. CDR3 length: 13 amino acids. Here the CDR3 DNA reads TGTGCCAGCAGCGGGGGGGGGAGGGTTGAAGCTTTCTTT. Translation gives CASSGGGRVEAFF.

The J gene is TRBJ2-7, the V gene TRBV12-3 or TRBV12-4; D is undetermined. This CDR3 has 14 residues. V lost 6 bases and J 1 base, leaving 13 bases between the germline ends. The CDR3 reads CASSLIAGSYEQYF. In DNA form, the CDR3 reads TGTGCCAGCAGCCTAATTGCTGGGTCCTACGAGCAGTACTTC.

This clonotype was recorded at least ten times. This chain joins TRBV20-1 and TRBJ1-5; D might be TRBD1 (5 bases). Germline CDR1 DFQATT, CDR2 SNEGSKA (reference sequence). The CDR3 covers 17 residues. V shed 0 bases and J shed 6 bases, with 21 bases lying between them. The CDR3 DNA reads TGCAGTGCTAGAGACCTATCACTATCGGGGGGGAGTCAGCCCCAGCATTTT. It translates to CSARDLSLSGGSQPQHF.

This clonotype was seen ten or more times. This chain connects TRBV20-1 to TRBJ2-7; 11 nucleotides agree with TRBD2. Germline assignment: CDR1 DFQATT and CDR2 SNEGSKA (reference sequence). V was clipped by 0 bases and J by 7 bases; unmatched bases: 2. This CDR3 contains 13 residues. CDR3 in amino acids: CSARDRLAGEQYF. The DNA for the CDR3 is TGCAGTGCTAGAGATCGACTAGCGGGAGAGCAGTACTTC.

This clonotype has a count of ten or more. The V gene is TRBV5-1, the J gene TRBJ1-2, with TRBD1 matching over 9 bases. After removal of 2 bases from V and 3 bases from J, the junction contained 5 bases not matched to a gene. The CDR3 spans 15 residues. Germline V CDR1 and CDR2: SGHRS, YFSETQ. This CDR3 is CASSLVTGGDYGYTF. The CDR3 nucleotides read TGCGCCAGCAGCTTAGTAACAGGGGGCGACTATGGCTACACCTTC. Combining the CDR3 with reference TRBV5-1 and TRBJ1-2 gives the whole variable domain KAGVTQTPRYLIKTRGQQVTLSCSPISGHRSVSWYQQTPGQGLQFLFEYFSETQRNKGNFPGRFSGRQFSNSRSEMNVSTLELGDSALYLCASSLVTGGDYGYTFGSGTRLTVV.

This clonotype was recorded many times. Here the CDR3 reads CSAKMGGGTSTDTQYF. CDR3 DNA: TGCAGTGCTAAAATGGGGGGGGGGACTAGCACAGATACGCAGTATTTT. The genes are TRBV20-1 and TRBJ2-3, with 7 positions matching TRBD2. After removal of 4 bases from V and 0 bases from J, the junction contained 10 bases not matched to a gene. The germline V gene encodes CDR1 DFQATT and CDR2 SNEGSKA (reference sequence). The length of the CDR3 is 16 residues.

This clonotype was seen many times. This chain connects TRBV2 to TRBJ2-2; D unclear. V lost 7 bases and J 1 base, leaving 13 bases between the germline ends. The length of the CDR3 is 15 residues. Germline CDR1 SNHLY, CDR2 FYNNEI. CDR3 in amino acids: CASNWEGKNTGELFF. The CDR3 nucleotides read TGTGCCAGCAACTGGGAAGGAAAGAACACCGGGGAGCTGTTTTTT.

This clonotype was seen at least ten times. The CDR3 region has the DNA TGTGCCAGCTCACCGTCGGGGGTGGGCGGCTATGGCTACACCTTC. It codes for CASSPSGVGGYGYTF. The chain has TRBV18 and TRBJ1-2; a possible D gene is TRBD1 (5 bases). This CDR3 comprises 15 residues. Germline values: CDR1 KGHSH, CDR2 LQKENI. V lost 3 bases, J lost 4 bases, and 15 bases lay in between.

This clonotype has ten or more counts. This sequence joins TRBV14 and TRBJ2-5; D is uncertain. Per germline, CDR1 SGHDN and CDR2 FVKESK. This CDR3 comprises 13 residues. Trimming removed 3 bases at V and 2 bases at J, with 7 bases between. The CDR3 sequence is CASSQLDQETQYF. DNA for the CDR3: TGTGCCAGCAGCCAGCTAGATCAAGAGACCCAGTACTTC.

This clonotype has ten or more counts. This sequence joins TRBV5-1 and TRBJ1-5; D unclear. CDR1 is SGHRS and CDR2 is YFSETQ in the germline V gene. The CDR3 extends over 15 amino acids. The V gene lost 0 bases and the J gene lost 5 bases, with 12 bases spanning the gap. This CDR3 is CASSLAGEPDQPQHF. CDR3 DNA: TGCGCCAGCAGCTTGGCTGGAGAGCCCGATCAGCCCCAGCATTTT.

This clonotype was seen a few times. This chain connects TRBV5-6 to TRBJ2-2; D possibly corresponds to TRBD1 (6 bases). This CDR3 has 18 amino acids. Germline-derived CDR1 and CDR2 are SGHDT and YYEEEE. V lost 6 bases and J 0 bases, leaving 21 bases between the germline ends. CDR3 loop: CASTETGRGQSNTGELFF. CDR3 coding DNA: TGTGCCAGCACAGAAACGGGCAGGGGCCAGTCGAACACCGGGGAGCTGTTTTTT.

The chain employs TRBV4-1 and TRBJ1-1; D is uncertain. Germline CDR1 and CDR2: MGHRA and YSYEKL. The CDR3 is 15 residues long. Trimming left V 7 bases short and J 0 bases short, with 15 bases between. Here the CDR3 reads CASTSRMGMNTEAFF. CDR3 in DNA: TGCGCCAGCACATCCCGGATGGGAATGAACACTGAAGCTTTCTTT.

On this clonotype: A read error is possible here, since a much larger clone lies one base away. This sequence joins TRBV19 and TRBJ1-1; D not resolved. V lost 0 bases, J lost 3 bases, and 8 bases lay in between. The CDR3 runs to 14 residues. Germline-derived CDR1 and CDR2 are LNHDA and SQIVND (reference sequence). CDR3 amino acids: CASSIDGEDTEAFF. In nucleotides, the CDR3 is TGTGCCAGTAGTATAGACGGGGAGGACACTGAAGCTTTCTTT.

In this sample, this clonotype turned up many times. The chain is built from TRBV5-6 and TRBJ1-5; TRBD1 matches at 9 bases. Unmatched junction bases numbered 7, after V lost 0 bases and J lost 3 bases. This CDR3 region has 17 residues. Germline V gene data show CDR1 as SGHDT and CDR2 as YYEEEE. The CDR3, as DNA: TGTGCCAGCAGCTTGGAGGGACAGGGCTACATCAATCAGCCCCAGCATTTT. Amino acid sequence: CASSLEGQGYINQPQHF.

This clonotype was counted at least ten times. This chain links TRBV20-1 with TRBJ1-2; the D is unclear. The CDR3 is 15 amino acids. The V gene lost 1 base and the J gene lost 4 bases, with 16 bases spanning the gap. The V gene's germline CDR1 is DFQATT and CDR2 SNEGSKA (reference sequence). CDR3 loop: CSARGERRAGYGYTF. In DNA, the CDR3 is TGCAGTGCTAGAGGAGAGAGGCGGGCTGGCTATGGCTACACCTTC.

This sequence joins TRBV6-5 and TRBJ1-3, with D unclear. Per germline, CDR1 MNHEY and CDR2 SVGAGI. Trimming cost V 0 bases and J 0 bases, with 9 bases left between them. This CDR3 comprises 16 residues. CDR3 loop: CASSYSLSSSGNTIYF. The CDR3 DNA follows: TGTGCCAGCAGTTACTCGCTTAGCAGCTCTGGAAACACCATATATTTT.

The table lists this clonotype with many counts. The chain is built from TRBV11-2 and TRBJ1-1; D not resolved. This CDR3 has 17 amino acids. Trimming shortened V by 1 base and J by 5 bases, and 20 bases separated the two germline ends. Germline CDR1 is SGHAT and CDR2 is FQNNGV. CDR3 sequence: CASSLGWLGNPGTEAFF. In DNA form, the CDR3 reads TGTGCCAGCAGCTTAGGGTGGTTGGGGAACCCCGGAACTGAAGCTTTCTTT.

This clonotype was seen repeatedly, ten times or more. The J gene is TRBJ1-4, the V gene TRBV20-1, with D tentatively TRBD1 (5 bases). The ends were cut back, 6 bases at V and 8 bases at J, with 19 bases in the middle. The CDR3 runs to 14 residues. Germline V gives CDR1 DFQATT, CDR2 SNEGSKA (reference sequence). CDR3 nucleotides: TGCAGTGCACCCAGACAGAGGGTGGGGGAAAAACTGTTTTTT. This sequence encodes CSAPRQRVGEKLFF.

The genes are TRBV9 and TRBJ2-3; the D call may be TRBD1 or TRBD2 (5 bases each). This CDR3 comprises 16 residues. Trimming took off 0 bases at V and 0 bases at J, with 11 bases between the two ends. Germline loops: CDR1 SGDLS, CDR2 YYNGEE. CDR3 sequence: CASSVAGTRSTDTQYF. The CDR3 DNA is TGTGCCAGCAGCGTAGCAGGGACGAGGAGCACAGATACGCAGTATTTT.

This clonotype came up many times. The J gene is TRBJ2-7, the V gene TRBV5-8; 9 nucleotides align to TRBD1. The CDR3 covers 15 residues. Trimming removed 4 bases from V and 5 bases from J; junction bases left unmatched: 10. Germline V gives CDR1 SGHTS, CDR2 YDEGEE. CDR3 protein: CASSTPGQGFHEQYF. CDR3 sequence (DNA): TGTGCCAGCAGCACCCCGGGACAGGGATTTCACGAGCAGTACTTC.

This clonotype was counted many times. The chain joins TRBV5-1 to TRBJ2-5; 9 bases agree with TRBD1. The CDR3 length is 15 residues. CDR1 SGHRS and CDR2 YFSETQ come from the germline V gene. V gave up 0 bases and J gave up 5 bases; unmatched junction bases: 5. The CDR3 sequence is CASSLGTGDGETQYF. CDR3 in DNA: TGCGCCAGCAGCTTGGGGACAGGGGATGGGGAGACCCAGTACTTC.

At least ten counts were recorded for this clonotype. The genes are TRBV6-1 and TRBJ2-1; 7 bases are shared with TRBD1. The length of the CDR3 is 14 residues. Trimming removed 7 bases from V and 7 bases from J; junction bases left unmatched: 10. CDR1 is MNHNS, CDR2 SASEGT, per germline. The CDR3 DNA is TGTGCCAGCACTAGACAGGGACCGTCAAATGAGCAGTTCTTC. Protein product: CASTRQGPSNEQFF.

This clonotype occurred many times. The genes are TRBV2 and TRBJ1-2; D remains unclear. Germline CDR1 SNHLY, CDR2 FYNNEI. V was pared by 3 bases and J by 8 bases, with 10 bases between. CDR3 length equals 12 residues. CDR3: CASSERESGYTF. The CDR3 DNA follows: TGTGCCAGCAGTGAGAGGGAGTCCGGCTACACCTTC.